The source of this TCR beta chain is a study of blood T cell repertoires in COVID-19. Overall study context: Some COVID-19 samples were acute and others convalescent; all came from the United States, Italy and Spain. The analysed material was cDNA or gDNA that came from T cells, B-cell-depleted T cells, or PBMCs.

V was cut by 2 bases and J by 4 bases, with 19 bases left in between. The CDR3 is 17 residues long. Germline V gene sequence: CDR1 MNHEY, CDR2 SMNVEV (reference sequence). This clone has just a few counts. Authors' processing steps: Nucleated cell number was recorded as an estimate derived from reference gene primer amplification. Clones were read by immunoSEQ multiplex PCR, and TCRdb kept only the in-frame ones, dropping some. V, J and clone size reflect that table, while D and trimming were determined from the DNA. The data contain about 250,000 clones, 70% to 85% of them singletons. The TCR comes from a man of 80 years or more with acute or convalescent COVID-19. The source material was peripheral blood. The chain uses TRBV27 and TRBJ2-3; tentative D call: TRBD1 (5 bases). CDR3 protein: CASSLGNRFRSADTQYF. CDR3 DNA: TGTGCCAGCAGTTTAGGAAACAGGTTCCGCTCCGCAGATACGCAGTATTTT.